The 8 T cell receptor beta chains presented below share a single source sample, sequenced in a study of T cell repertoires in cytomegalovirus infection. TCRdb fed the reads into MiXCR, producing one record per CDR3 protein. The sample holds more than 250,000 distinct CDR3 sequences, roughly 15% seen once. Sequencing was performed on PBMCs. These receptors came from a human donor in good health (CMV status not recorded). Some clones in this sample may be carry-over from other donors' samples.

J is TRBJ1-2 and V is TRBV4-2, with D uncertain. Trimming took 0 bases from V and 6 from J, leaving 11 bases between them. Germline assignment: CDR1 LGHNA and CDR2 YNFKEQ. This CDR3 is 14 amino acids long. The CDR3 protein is CASSQERVANGYTF. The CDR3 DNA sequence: TGTGCCAGCAGCCAAGAGAGGGTAGCGAATGGCTACACCTTC.

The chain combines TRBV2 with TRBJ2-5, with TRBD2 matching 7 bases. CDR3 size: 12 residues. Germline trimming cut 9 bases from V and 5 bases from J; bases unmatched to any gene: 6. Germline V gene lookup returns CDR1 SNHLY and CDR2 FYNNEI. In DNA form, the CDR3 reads TGTGCCAGTGGGAGGGAGCCTGAGACCCAGTACTTC. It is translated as CASGREPETQYF.

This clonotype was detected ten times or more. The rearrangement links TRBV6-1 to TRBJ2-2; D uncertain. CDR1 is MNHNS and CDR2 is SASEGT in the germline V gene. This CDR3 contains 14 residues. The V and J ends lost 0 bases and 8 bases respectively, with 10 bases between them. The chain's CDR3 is CASSEARISGELFF. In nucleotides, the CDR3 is TGTGCCAGCAGTGAAGCCCGGATCTCAGGGGAGCTGTTTTTT.

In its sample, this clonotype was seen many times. The CDR3 region is CASSQDLWPVTALTGANVLTF. Here the CDR3 DNA reads TGTGCCAGCAGCCAAGATCTTTGGCCCGTGACAGCCCTTACTGGGGCCAACGTCCTGACTTTC. The chain employs TRBV14 and TRBJ2-6; TRBD1 is a possible D gene (5 bases). The V end was cut by 0 bases, the J end by 2 bases, with 23 bases between. Germline loops: CDR1 SGHDN, CDR2 FVKESK. The CDR3 is 21 amino acids.

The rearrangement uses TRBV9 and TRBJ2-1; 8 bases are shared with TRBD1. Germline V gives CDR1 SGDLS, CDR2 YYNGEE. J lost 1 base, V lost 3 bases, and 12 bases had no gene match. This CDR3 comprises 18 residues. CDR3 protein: CASSGGRGRDRSYNEQFF. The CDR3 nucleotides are TGTGCCAGCAGCGGTGGTAGGGGACGGGACAGGTCCTACAATGAGCAGTTCTTC.

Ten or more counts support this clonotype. CDR3 bases: TGTGCCAGCAGCTCGGGACAGAGAGAAAAACTGTTTTTT. Translating it yields CASSSGQREKLFF. This chain links TRBV28 with TRBJ1-4; 7 bases align to TRBD1. CDR3 length: 13 amino acids. Germline lookup yields CDR1 MDHEN and CDR2 SYDVKM. V was clipped by 6 bases and J by 8 bases; unmatched bases: 6.

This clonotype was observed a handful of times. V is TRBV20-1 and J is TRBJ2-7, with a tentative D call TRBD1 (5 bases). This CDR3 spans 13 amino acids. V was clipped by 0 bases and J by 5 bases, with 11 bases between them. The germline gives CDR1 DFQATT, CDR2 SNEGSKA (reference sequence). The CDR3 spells CSARDPRTNEQYF. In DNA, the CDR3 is TGCAGTGCTAGAGATCCTAGGACAAACGAGCAGTACTTC.

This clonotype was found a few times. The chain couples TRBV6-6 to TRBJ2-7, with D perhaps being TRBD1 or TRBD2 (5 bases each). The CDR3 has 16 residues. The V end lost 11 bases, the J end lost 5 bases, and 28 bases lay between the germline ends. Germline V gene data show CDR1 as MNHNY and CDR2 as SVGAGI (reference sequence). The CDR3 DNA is TGTGCCGCCACCCGAGGGGCCCCGGGACGGACCCACGAGCAGTACTTC. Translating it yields CAATRGAPGRTHEQYF.